The 29 T cell receptor beta chains below were found in one sample sequenced in a study of blood T cell repertoires in COVID-19. Sequenced by immunoSEQ multiplex PCR; TCRdb stores in-frame clones only, minus some. This sample has about 220,000 clones, with roughly 90% found just once. The sequenced material came from PBMCs or T cells enriched from blood (not recorded which). The source of these receptors is a middle-aged woman with acute COVID-19.

The genes are TRBV28 and TRBJ2-3, with D possibly being TRBD2 (6 bases). The CDR3 is 14 residues long. Germline CDR1 MDHEN, CDR2 SYDVKM. The V gene lost 6 bases and the J gene lost 2 bases, with 12 bases spanning the gap. CDR3 region: CASSPGLHTDTQYF. CDR3 bases: TGTGCCAGCAGCCCGGGACTTCACACAGATACGCAGTATTTT.

The rearrangement joins TRBV9 to TRBJ1-2, with 7 positions matching TRBD1. The CDR3 is 15 amino acids. Looked up from germline, CDR1 is SGDLS and CDR2 is YYNGEE. Germline trimming cut 0 bases from V and 3 bases from J; bases unmatched to any gene: 5. The CDR3 sequence is CASSVAVGQDYGYTF. CDR3 in DNA: TGTGCCAGCAGCGTAGCGGTCGGACAGGACTATGGCTACACCTTC.

This clone was recorded only once. The chain recombines TRBV27 with TRBJ2-3; tentative D call: TRBD1 (6 bases). The CDR3 extends over 14 amino acids. Germline CDR1 MNHEY, CDR2 SMNVEV (reference sequence). The V end was cut by 3 bases, the J end by 1 base, with 8 bases between. CDR3 region: CASSFPGGTDTQYF. DNA for the CDR3: TGTGCCAGCAGTTTTCCAGGGGGCACAGATACGCAGTATTTT.

The V call is TRBV19, the J call TRBJ2-7, with a weak D call TRBD1 (6 bases). V lost 4 bases and J 5 bases, leaving 12 bases between the germline ends. CDR1 LNHDA and CDR2 SQIVND come from the germline V gene (reference sequence). CDR3 length: 13 amino acids. The CDR3 here is CASSNRAPNEQYF. The CDR3 DNA follows: TGTGCCAGTAGTAACAGGGCCCCTAACGAGCAGTACTTC.

In its sample, this clone was seen a few times. CDR3 amino acids: CASSSPKGGPETQYF. The CDR3 DNA reads as TGTGCCAGCAGCTCCCCGAAGGGGGGGCCAGAGACCCAGTACTTC. This chain links TRBV11-2 with TRBJ2-5; possibly TRBD2 for D (7 bases). V was clipped by 4 bases and J by 4 bases, with 16 bases between them. CDR3 length: 15 amino acids. The germline V gene encodes CDR1 SGHAT and CDR2 FQNNGV.

The chain has TRBV11-2 and TRBJ2-7, with TRBD1 identical over 9 bases. V lost 5 bases and J lost 8; bases outside the gene matches: 13. This CDR3 has 15 amino acids. Germline CDR1 SGHAT, CDR2 FQNNGV. The CDR3 sequence is CASSVSGQGIFQQYF. The CDR3 bases are TGTGCCAGCAGCGTATCGGGACAGGGCATTTTCCAGCAGTACTTC.

The CDR3 DNA reads TGCGCCAGCAGCTACCGGTCGATTGAGCAGGGGACCTCTGGCTACACCTTC. This encodes CASSYRSIEQGTSGYTF. This chain connects TRBV5-1 to TRBJ1-2; D may be TRBD1 (6 bases). Trimming shortened V by 3 bases and J by 7 bases, and 25 bases separated the two germline ends. The CDR3 extends over 17 amino acids. CDR1 and CDR2 from the germline V gene are SGHRS and YFSETQ.

This clone was counted a single time. The rearrangement joins TRBV7-2 to TRBJ2-5, with a possible D match to TRBD1 (6 bases). Per the germline V gene, CDR1 is SGHTA and CDR2 is FQGNSA. The germline V and J ends were trimmed by 4 bases and 1 base, with 10 bases remaining between them. The CDR3 is 14 amino acids. CDR3 residues: CASSSQGTQETQYF. The CDR3 bases are TGTGCCAGCAGCTCCCAGGGGACCCAAGAGACCCAGTACTTC.

This clone appeared a few times. The chain recombines TRBV27 with TRBJ1-4, with D perhaps matching TRBD1 (6 bases). Germline CDR1 reads MNHEY; CDR2 reads SMNVEV (reference sequence). The CDR3 is made up of 13 amino acids. Trimming pared 3 bases from V and 8 bases from J, leaving 10 bases between. CDR3 amino acids: CASSFRGMEKLFF. The CDR3 DNA follows: TGTGCCAGCAGTTTCAGGGGAATGGAAAAACTGTTTTTT.

This rearrangement joins TRBV6-5 to TRBJ1-4; 8 positions match TRBD1. V dropped 6 bases and J dropped 10; count of bases not matched to a gene: 10. Germline-derived CDR1 and CDR2 are MNHEY and SVGAGI. The CDR3 covers 14 residues. DNA for the CDR3: TGTGCCAGCAGCCGGACAGGGTGGCAGGGAAAACTGTTTTTT. Amino acids: CASSRTGWQGKLFF.

J is TRBJ1-2 and V is TRBV29-1, with D unclear. Per the germline V gene, CDR1 is SQVTM and CDR2 is ANQGSEA. The CDR3 consists of 14 residues. Trimming took off 4 bases at V and 8 bases at J, with 20 bases between the two ends. Here the CDR3 DNA reads TGCAGCGTTGTAAGGCCGGCGAGGGCGTGGGGCTACACCTTC. Its protein is CSVVRPARAWGYTF.

This clone came up a few times. V gene TRBV3-1 (or the pseudogene TRBV3-2) combines with J gene TRBJ2-7, with a tentative D call TRBD1 (6 bases). Germline V gene data show CDR1 as LGHDT and CDR2 as YNNKEL (reference sequence). The CDR3 contains 14 residues. Deletions cut 5 bases from V and 1 base from J, with 12 bases between. CDR3 sequence reads: CASSSTTGSYEQYF. The CDR3 DNA follows: TGTGCCAGCAGCTCAACGACAGGTTCCTACGAGCAGTACTTC.

The gene calls are TRBV6-4 and TRBJ1-1; D is unresolved. The CDR3 loop spans 14 amino acids. V was shortened by 2 bases and J by 10 bases, with 17 bases between the two germline ends. Per the germline V gene, CDR1 is MRHNA and CDR2 is SNTAGT. CDR3 coding DNA: TGTGCCAGCAGTGACGCAACCGTCCGGGTTCGAGCTTTCTTT. This translates into CASSDATVRVRAFF.

The J gene is TRBJ1-4, the V gene TRBV30; possible D gene TRBD1, 5 bases. CDR1 GTSNPN and CDR2 SVGIG come from the germline V gene (reference sequence). The CDR3 spans 16 residues. V lost 0 bases and J lost 4, with 15 bases in between. CDR3 sequence (DNA): TGTGCCTGGAGTGTACGTCGGGGGACGGGTAATGAAAAACTGTTTTTT. Translation gives CAWSVRRGTGNEKLFF. Combining the CDR3 with reference TRBV30 and TRBJ1-4 gives the whole variable domain SQTIHQWPATLVQPVGSPLSLECTVEGTSNPNLYWYRQAAGRGLQLLFYSVGIGQISSEVPQNLSASRPQDRQFILSSKKLLLSDSGFYLCAWSVRRGTGNEKLFFGSGTQLSVL.

This chain links TRBV9 with TRBJ1-2; 12 bases are shared with TRBD1. The junction had 7 bases not matched to a gene; V was cut back by 3 bases and J by 1 base. The length of the CDR3 is 17 residues. Per the germline V gene, CDR1 is SGDLS and CDR2 is YYNGEE. CDR3 coding DNA: TGTGCCAGCAGCGGGCCGGGACAGGGGGCGAATAACTATGGCTACACCTTC. Translated: CASSGPGQGANNYGYTF.

This chain joins TRBV9 and TRBJ2-7, with 7 positions matching TRBD2. Trimming took 0 bases from V and 7 from J; bases not matched to a gene: 4. The CDR3 is 13 amino acids. Per germline, CDR1 SGDLS and CDR2 YYNGEE. The CDR3, as DNA: TGTGCCAGCAGCGTAGCTCCGGGGGGTGAGCAGTACGTC. This translates into CASSVAPGGEQYV.

The V and J genes are TRBV9 and TRBJ1-2; D possibly corresponds to TRBD1 (5 bases). The V end lost 0 bases, the J end lost 6 bases, and 9 bases lay between the germline ends. The V gene's germline CDR1 is SGDLS and CDR2 YYNGEE. CDR3 length equals 13 residues. CDR3 in amino acids: CASSVGLGDGYTF. The CDR3 nucleotides read TGTGCCAGCAGCGTAGGCTTAGGGGATGGCTACACCTTC.

The CDR3 nucleotides are TGTGCCACCAGACAGGGGGCTTTTAATGGCTACACCTTC. Residues: CATRQGAFNGYTF. J is TRBJ1-2 and V is TRBV6-5; 10 bases match TRBD1. V lost 10 bases and J lost 6; bases outside the gene matches: 8. Germline V gene sequence: CDR1 MNHEY, CDR2 SVGAGI. CDR3 length equals 13 residues.

This chain connects TRBV5-1 to TRBJ2-7; D is ambiguous. CDR1 is SGHRS and CDR2 is YFSETQ in the germline V gene. The V gene lost 5 bases and the J gene lost 1 base, with 7 bases spanning the gap. This CDR3 is 12 amino acids long. The CDR3 loop reads CASSQNSYEQYF. The CDR3 DNA reads as TGCGCCAGCAGTCAAAATTCCTACGAGCAGTACTTC.

The J gene is TRBJ1-5, the V gene TRBV3-1 (or the pseudogene TRBV3-2), with 7 bases fitting TRBD1. The CDR3 contains 15 residues. The germline gives CDR1 LGHDT, CDR2 YNNKEL (reference sequence). The V segment lost 2 bases and the J segment 3 bases; nucleotides outside the gene matches: 4. CDR3 amino acids: CASSQTTGFNQPQHF. CDR3 nucleotides: TGTGCCAGCAGCCAAACGACAGGGTTCAATCAGCCCCAGCATTTT.

This chain uses TRBV6-2 or TRBV6-3 with TRBJ2-1, with D uncertain. This CDR3 has 16 residues. The V and J ends lost 1 base and 0 bases respectively, with 10 bases between them. CDR1 and CDR2 from the germline V gene are MNHEY and SVGEGT. The CDR3 DNA reads TGTGCCAGCAGTTACTATAGCCCCAGCTCCTACAATGAGCAGTTCTTC. This translates into CASSYYSPSSYNEQFF.

The genes are TRBV12-3 or TRBV12-4 and TRBJ2-5, with D hard to call. The CDR3 has 13 residues. V lost 2 bases, J lost 5 bases, and 9 bases lay in between. The CDR3 loop is CASSLLQRETQYF. DNA for the CDR3: TGTGCCAGCAGTTTACTCCAGAGGGAGACCCAGTACTTC.

The V call is TRBV19, the J call TRBJ2-1; the D gene is possibly TRBD2 (6 bases). Trimming pared 6 bases from V and 5 bases from J, leaving 14 bases between. From germline, CDR1 is LNHDA and CDR2 SQIVND (reference sequence). CDR3 length: 14 amino acids. The CDR3 is CASSSTWGDNEQFF. CDR3 nucleotides: TGTGCCAGTAGCTCTACCTGGGGGGACAATGAGCAGTTCTTC.

The rearrangement uses TRBV19 and TRBJ1-2, with D possibly matching TRBD1 (6 bases). The V gene's germline CDR1 is LNHDA and CDR2 SQIVND (reference sequence). CDR3 length: 14 amino acids. Trimming left V 7 bases short and J 7 bases short, with 19 bases between. The CDR3 DNA reads TGTGCCAGTAAGACCGGCAGGGGACGTCTTGGCTACACCTTC. It is translated as CASKTGRGRLGYTF.

This chain connects TRBV9 to TRBJ1-5, with 8 bases identical to TRBD1. CDR3 length: 15 residues. With V trimmed by 4 bases and J by 5 bases, 8 bases remained unmatched. The V gene's germline CDR1 is SGDLS and CDR2 YYNGEE. DNA for the CDR3: TGTGCCAGCAGCAACGGACAGGGAACCCATCAGCCCCAGCATTTT. This codes for CASSNGQGTHQPQHF.

V gene TRBV24-1 combines with J gene TRBJ1-5, with unresolved D. V shed 4 bases and J shed 5 bases, with 14 bases lying between them. The CDR3 extends over 15 amino acids. Germline CDR1 KGHDR, CDR2 SFDVKD. CDR3 residues: CATSDGRGIDQPQHF. As DNA, the CDR3 is TGTGCCACCAGTGACGGGAGAGGGATCGATCAGCCCCAGCATTTT.

The rearrangement uses TRBV5-1 and TRBJ1-6, with D unresolved. Germline V gene data show CDR1 as SGHRS and CDR2 as YFSETQ. This CDR3 is 14 amino acids long. The ends were cut back, 0 bases at V and 9 bases at J, with 10 bases in the middle. CDR3 region: CASSLAQRASPLHF. CDR3 DNA: TGCGCCAGCAGCTTGGCCCAACGAGCTTCACCCCTCCACTTT.

The CDR3 nucleotides read TGTGCCACCAGCAGAGAATCAGGGCCTCCGGCGCAGTATTTT. It specifies CATSRESGPPAQYF. The V gene is TRBV15, the J gene TRBJ2-3; TRBD1 might be the D (5 bases). Trimming stripped 0 bases from V and 10 bases from J, with 14 bases between. This CDR3 has 14 amino acids. Germline V gene data show CDR1 as LNHNV and CDR2 as YYDKDF (reference sequence).

The rearrangement joins TRBV4-1 to TRBJ1-1; tentative D call: TRBD1 (6 bases). Between the trimmed V and J ends, which lost 1 base and 11 bases, there was a span of 8 bases. The CDR3 runs to 11 residues. The germline CDR1 and CDR2 sequences are MGHRA and YSYEKL. CDR3 coding DNA: TGCGCCAGCAGCCAAGGTGGGGGCGCTTTCTTT. Amino acid sequence: CASSQGGGAFF.